The 32 T cell receptor beta chains reported below all come from one sample, sequenced in a study of T cell changes during pregnancy in multiple sclerosis. The assay was immunoSEQ multiplex PCR, and TCRdb's table has in-frame clones only and misses some. Found here are 35,000 to 45,000 clones, 70% to 90% of them singletons; the top ten hold about 0.57%. Material: CD4+ T cells from peripheral blood mononuclear cells, obtained before pregnancy. The receptors come from a female donor with multiple sclerosis, enrolled in a pregnancy study.

The chain couples TRBV4-1 to TRBJ1-4; 7 bases line up with TRBD1. The CDR3 consists of 17 residues. The V segment lost 4 bases and the J segment 6 bases; nucleotides outside the gene matches: 14. Germline values: CDR1 MGHRA, CDR2 YSYEKL. The CDR3 DNA reads TGCGCCAGCAGCCCATACTTCACGGGAGGGGGCGATGAAAAACTGTTTTTT. This encodes CASSPYFTGGGDEKLFF.

This sequence joins TRBV7-2 and TRBJ2-1; D is perhaps TRBD2 (5 bases). Germline V gene sequence: CDR1 SGHTA, CDR2 FQGNSA. V lost 2 bases to trimming and J lost 0 bases, with 14 bases between them. This CDR3 has 17 amino acids. CDR3 sequence (DNA): TGTGCCAGCAGCTTACACGGGCTAGCTCGCTCCTACAATGAGCAGTTCTTC. It is translated as CASSLHGLARSYNEQFF.

The chain joins TRBV9 to TRBJ1-2; D remains unclear. This CDR3 region has 14 residues. CDR1 is SGDLS and CDR2 is YYNGEE in the germline V gene. Trimming removed 3 bases from V and 6 bases from J, with 15 bases in between. For the CDR3, the DNA is TGTGCCAGCAGCGCCCCGGGTTTCACAAATGGCTACACCTTC. Its protein is CASSAPGFTNGYTF.

The chain carries TRBV30 and TRBJ2-5; 12 bases match TRBD2. This CDR3 is built from 16 residues. Germline lookup yields CDR1 GTSNPN and CDR2 SVGIG (reference sequence). V lost 3 bases, J lost 5 bases, and 10 bases stayed unmatched. The CDR3 protein is CAWSQGLAGFSETQYF. The CDR3 DNA reads as TGTGCCTGGAGCCAGGGACTAGCGGGCTTCTCGGAGACCCAGTACTTC.

In this sample, this clone turned up once. This sequence joins TRBV4-1 and TRBJ2-7, with D maybe TRBD1 (6 bases). CDR3 length: 14 residues. Trimming removed 4 bases at V and 3 bases at J, with 13 bases between. Per the germline V gene, CDR1 is MGHRA and CDR2 is YSYEKL. CDR3 DNA sequence: TGCGCCAGCAGCCTCCAGGGGACCGGCTACGAGCAGTACTTC. This gives the protein CASSLQGTGYEQYF.

The V and J genes are TRBV7-2 and TRBJ2-3, with 8 bases that match TRBD1. This CDR3 has 14 amino acids. The ends lost 5 bases at V and 4 bases at J; junction bases unmatched: 5. CDR1 is SGHTA and CDR2 is FQGNSA in the germline V gene. For the CDR3, the DNA is TGTGCCAGCAGCCAGGACAGGGTTGCAGATACGCAGTATTTT. Its translation is CASSQDRVADTQYF.

V and J are TRBV5-1 and TRBJ2-5; D gene unclear. The V and J ends lost 4 bases and 0 bases respectively, with 4 bases between them. Per the germline V gene, CDR1 is SGHRS and CDR2 is YFSETQ. The CDR3 is 12 residues long. CDR3 in amino acids: CASSPDQETQYF. For the CDR3, the DNA is TGCGCCAGCAGCCCGGACCAAGAGACCCAGTACTTC.

The chain combines TRBV4-1 with TRBJ2-1; TRBD2 might be the D (6 bases). The CDR3 sequence is 15 residues long. Germline V lookup: CDR1 MGHRA, CDR2 YSYEKL. V was trimmed by 2 bases and J by 4 bases, leaving 12 bases between them. In DNA, the CDR3 is TGCGCCAGCAGCCAACAGGGAGGAGGATACAATGAGCAGTTCTTC. It yields the protein CASSQQGGGYNEQFF.

This CDR3 is CASSPKGATNEKLFF. Here the CDR3 DNA reads TGTGCCAGCAGCCCAAAGGGGGCAACTAATGAAAAACTGTTTTTT. The chain employs TRBV11-2 and TRBJ1-4; D may be TRBD1 (6 bases). Germline assignment: CDR1 SGHAT and CDR2 FQNNGV. The CDR3 sequence is 15 residues long. The germline V and J ends were trimmed by 5 bases and 0 bases, with 10 bases remaining between them.

The chain carries TRBV4-1 and TRBJ2-5, with D possibly being TRBD2 (5 bases). Between the trimmed V and J ends, which lost 4 bases and 7 bases, there was a span of 16 bases. Germline CDR1 MGHRA, CDR2 YSYEKL. The CDR3 loop spans 14 amino acids. The CDR3 DNA is TGCGCCAGCAGCCGGAAGGGCCCCAGCGGGACCCAGTACTTC. Its translation is CASSRKGPSGTQYF.

The CDR3 spells CATKSRTFTDTQYF. For the CDR3, the DNA is TGTGCCACTAAGAGTCGTACCTTCACAGATACGCAGTATTTT. This chain uses TRBV5-5 with TRBJ2-3; the D is unclear. The V gene's germline CDR1 is SGHKS and CDR2 YYEKEE (reference sequence). The CDR3 contains 14 residues. V lost 9 bases and J lost 2, with 16 bases in between.

This chain links TRBV14 with TRBJ1-1; unclear D gene. V was shortened by 4 bases and J by 6 bases, with 12 bases between the two germline ends. The V gene's germline CDR1 is SGHDN and CDR2 FVKESK. The CDR3 is 13 amino acids. CDR3 sequence reads: CASSRRWRAEAFF. The CDR3 bases are TGTGCCAGCAGCCGGAGATGGAGGGCTGAAGCTTTCTTT.

The chain joins TRBV5-6 to TRBJ2-3, with 7 bases that match TRBD2. CDR1 SGHDT and CDR2 YYEEEE come from the germline V gene. Trimming took 1 base from V and 0 from J; bases not matched to a gene: 5. This CDR3 region has 16 residues. The chain's CDR3 is CASSLKLATSTDTQYF. CDR3 coding DNA: TGTGCCAGCAGCTTGAAACTAGCGACTAGCACAGATACGCAGTATTTT.

The chain uses TRBV10-3 and TRBJ2-5; 8 nucleotides agree with TRBD1. V was clipped by 6 bases and J by 2 bases; unmatched bases: 5. Germline assignment: CDR1 ENHRY and CDR2 SYGVKD. The CDR3 has 14 amino acids. CDR3 sequence (DNA): TGTGCCATCAGGAAAAACAGGGGGCAAGAGACCCAGTACTTC. Encoded protein: CAIRKNRGQETQYF.

This clone showed up just once. J is TRBJ2-2 and V is TRBV7-2; 10 nucleotides align to TRBD2. The CDR3 is made up of 16 amino acids. J was trimmed by 7 bases and V by 4 bases; bases with no gene match: 9. Per the germline V gene, CDR1 is SGHTA and CDR2 is FQGNSA. The DNA of the CDR3 is TGTGCCAGCAGCTCAGGACTAGCGGCGATGGACGGGGAGCTGTTTTTT. This translates into CASSSGLAAMDGELFF. The full variable domain, its missing parts supplied by reference TRBV7-2 and TRBJ2-2, is GAGVSQSPSNKVTEKGKDVELRCDPISGHTALYWYRQSLGQGLEFLIYFQGNSAPDKSGLPSDRFSAERTGGSVSTLTIQRTQQEDSAVYLCASSSGLAAMDGELFFGEGSRLTVL.

This clone was picked up one time. The chain has TRBV5-1 and TRBJ1-5; possibly TRBD1 for D (5 bases). This CDR3 spans 13 amino acids. The germline CDR1 and CDR2 sequences are SGHRS and YFSETQ. Trimming cost V 0 bases and J 8 bases, with 9 bases left between them. The DNA for the CDR3 is TGCGCCAGCAGCTTGGGGTCGGGGGAGCCCCAGCATTTT. Amino acid sequence: CASSLGSGEPQHF.

This clone came up once. This chain links TRBV6-1 with TRBJ1-2; TRBD1 might be the D (6 bases). V dropped 3 bases and J dropped 6 bases, with 11 bases sitting between them. The CDR3 has 13 residues. Germline CDR1 is MNHNS and CDR2 is SASEGT. The CDR3 coding sequence is TGTGCCAGCAGTGAGCAGGGGAGGGATGGCTACACCTTC. Residues: CASSEQGRDGYTF.

This chain connects TRBV18 to TRBJ2-3, with D maybe TRBD2 (6 bases). The CDR3 length is 14 residues. CDR1 KGHSH and CDR2 LQKENI come from the germline V gene. The ends were cut back, 3 bases at V and 3 bases at J, with 10 bases in the middle. The CDR3, as DNA: TGTGCCAGCTCACCGTTTCTAGCGACAGATACGCAGTATTTT. It yields the protein CASSPFLATDTQYF.

V usage is TRBV7-2 and J usage is TRBJ2-7; TRBD1 is a possible D gene (6 bases). Germline CDR1 is SGHTA and CDR2 is FQGNSA. Trimming left V 5 bases short and J 4 bases short, with 21 bases between. The CDR3 is 16 amino acids. The CDR3 reads CASSPRGQLGNYEQYF. CDR3 bases: TGTGCCAGCAGCCCCCGAGGACAGTTAGGTAATTACGAGCAGTACTTC. Full variable domain (outside the CDR3, taken from reference TRBV7-2 and TRBJ2-7): GAGVSQSPSNKVTEKGKDVELRCDPISGHTALYWYRQSLGQGLEFLIYFQGNSAPDKSGLPSDRFSAERTGGSVSTLTIQRTQQEDSAVYLCASSPRGQLGNYEQYFGPGTRLTVT.

This rearrangement joins TRBV11-2 to TRBJ1-3, with D perhaps TRBD1 (5 bases). Germline CDR1 and CDR2: SGHAT and FQNNGV. Trimming stripped 3 bases from V and 0 bases from J, with 9 bases between. This CDR3 spans 15 amino acids. The CDR3, as DNA: TGTGCCAGCAGCTTTGACAGCAACTCTGGAAACACCATATATTTT. Translated, it gives CASSFDSNSGNTIYF.

The gene calls are TRBV6-4 and TRBJ1-1, with D uncertain. V lost 6 bases to trimming and J lost 1 base, with 18 bases between them. This CDR3 is built from 16 residues. Germline CDR1 and CDR2: MRHNA and SNTAGT. As DNA, the CDR3 is TGTGCCAGCAGGATGGACTTCCGGGTGACGAACACTGAAGCTTTCTTT. Its translation: CASRMDFRVTNTEAFF.

This clone turned up a few times. The chain couples TRBV7-2 to TRBJ2-1; unclear D gene. Trimming stripped 0 bases from V and 4 bases from J, with 10 bases between. Germline V gene lookup returns CDR1 SGHTA and CDR2 FQGNSA. This CDR3 contains 15 residues. The chain's CDR3 is CASSLAPLAYNEQFF. The DNA for the CDR3 is TGTGCCAGCAGCTTAGCGCCACTCGCTTACAATGAGCAGTTCTTC.

This rearrangement joins TRBV7-3 to TRBJ1-1; the match to TRBD1 covers 8 bases. The CDR3 loop spans 14 amino acids. Germline CDR1 and CDR2: SGHTA and FQGTGA. Trimming took 3 bases from V and 4 from J; bases not matched to a gene: 4. The CDR3 DNA reads TGTGCCAGCAGCTTTCAAACAGGGGGCACTGAAGCTTTCTTT. It is translated as CASSFQTGGTEAFF.

The rearrangement links TRBV7-9 to TRBJ1-1, with 8 bases fitting TRBD1. The CDR3 is 15 residues long. Trimming removed 4 bases from V and 0 bases from J; junction bases left unmatched: 4. Germline V lookup: CDR1 SEHNR, CDR2 FQNEAQ (reference sequence). For the CDR3, the DNA is TGTGCCAGCAGCTCCTGGGACAGGCTGAACACTGAAGCTTTCTTT. As protein: CASSSWDRLNTEAFF. The whole variable domain, filled in from reference TRBV7-9 and TRBJ1-1, reads DTGVSQNPRHKITKRGQNVTFRCDPISEHNRLYWYRQTLGQGPEFLTYFQNEAQLEKSRLLSDRFSAERPKGSFSTLEIQRTEQGDSAMYLCASSSWDRLNTEAFFGQGTRLTVV.

V is TRBV2 and J is TRBJ2-1, with 7 nucleotides matching TRBD2. This CDR3 region has 15 residues. In germline, CDR1 is SNHLY, CDR2 FYNNEI. The J segment lost 2 bases and the V segment lost 3 bases, leaving 4 bases of the junction unmatched. The CDR3 protein is CASSEGGDAYNEQFF. CDR3 coding DNA: TGTGCCAGCAGTGAGGGGGGGGACGCCTACAATGAGCAGTTCTTC.

This chain joins TRBV10-3 and TRBJ1-1; 11 bases match TRBD1. The V gene's germline CDR1 is ENHRY and CDR2 SYGVKD. J was trimmed by 1 base and V by 10 bases; bases with no gene match: 2. This CDR3 has 13 residues. The DNA for the CDR3 is TGTGCCACTGGACAGGGGGCGAACACTGAAGCTTTCTTT. This codes for CATGQGANTEAFF.

The V gene is TRBV19, the J gene TRBJ1-5, with TRBD1 identical over 8 bases. CDR3 size: 15 residues. Losses at the gene ends were 9 bases for V and 0 bases for J; bases not matched to a gene: 7. The germline gives CDR1 LNHDA, CDR2 SQIVND (reference sequence). CDR3 amino acids: CASDRGTYSNQPQHF. CDR3 DNA: TGTGCCAGCGACAGGGGAACATATAGCAATCAGCCCCAGCATTTT.

V usage is TRBV2 and J usage is TRBJ1-2; D remains ambiguous. Between the trimmed V and J ends, which lost 8 bases and 1 base, there was a span of 8 bases. The germline CDR1 and CDR2 sequences are SNHLY and FYNNEI. This CDR3 contains 12 residues. DNA for the CDR3: TGTGCCAGCGGGCGGGTTAACTATGGCTACACCTTC. This sequence encodes CASGRVNYGYTF.

J is TRBJ1-3 and V is TRBV6-5, with D perhaps matching TRBD1 (6 bases). The CDR3 sequence is 16 residues long. V lost 3 bases and J lost 3, with 15 bases in between. In germline, CDR1 is MNHEY, CDR2 SVGAGI. CDR3 coding DNA: TGTGCCAGCAGTTATGGTCTAGGGGGGGTTGGAAACACCATATATTTT. This sequence encodes CASSYGLGGVGNTIYF.

V is TRBV6-6 and J is TRBJ2-7; 8 bases are a match to TRBD1. CDR1 is MNHNY and CDR2 is SVGAGI in the germline V gene (reference sequence). V was clipped by 5 bases and J by 3 bases; unmatched bases: 6. The length of the CDR3 is 14 residues. This chain's CDR3 is CASSKGQEGYEQYF. The DNA for the CDR3 is TGTGCCAGCAGTAAGGGACAGGAGGGCTACGAGCAGTACTTC.

The chain uses TRBV7-2 and TRBJ1-5, with a tentative D call TRBD1 (5 bases). This CDR3 spans 15 amino acids. Germline loops: CDR1 SGHTA, CDR2 FQGNSA. V dropped 2 bases and J dropped 0 bases, with 8 bases sitting between them. The chain's CDR3 is CASSLQGFSNQPQHF. The CDR3 DNA sequence: TGTGCCAGCAGCTTACAGGGTTTTAGCAATCAGCCCCAGCATTTT.

The rearrangement links TRBV27 to TRBJ1-4; 7 bases align to TRBD1. The CDR3 consists of 14 residues. Germline lookup yields CDR1 MNHEY and CDR2 SMNVEV (reference sequence). With 4 bases clipped from V and 6 bases from J, the junction kept 5 bases outside the gene matches. CDR3 DNA sequence: TGTGCCAGCAGTTCGGGACAGCGGCATGAAAAACTGTTTTTT. Amino acid sequence: CASSSGQRHEKLFF.